One sample yielded the 16 T cell receptor beta chains listed below, sequenced in a study of shared clonotypes between healthy human individuals. Profiling relied on immunoSEQ multiplex PCR, and the TCRdb table lists in-frame clones only, not all of them. Seen here are about 490,000 clones, 81% observed once, and the top ten hold 12%. The source material was PBMCs. The origin of the receptors is a woman between 40 and 55 years old in good health. Some clones in this sample may be carry-over from other donors' samples.

This clone was seen ten or more times. The chain couples TRBV7-2 to TRBJ2-3; TRBD2 aligns across 9 bases. Per the germline V gene, CDR1 is SGHTA and CDR2 is FQGNSA. The CDR3 length is 14 residues. V lost 3 bases, J lost 13 bases, and 11 bases stayed unmatched. The CDR3 DNA reads TGTGCCAGCAGCTTGGTGGGTGGGACTAGCAAGGAGTATTTT. This encodes CASSLVGGTSKEYF.

About this clone: The sample contains more than one DNA sequence encoding this CDR3. The rearrangement joins TRBV6-1 to TRBJ1-5; D not certain. The CDR3 is 15 residues long. Per the germline V gene, CDR1 is MNHNS and CDR2 is SASEGT. Trimming shortened V by 3 bases and J by 0 bases, and 9 bases separated the two germline ends. The CDR3 sequence: CASSDRGLSNQPQHF. The CDR3 DNA follows: TGTGCCAGCAGTGATAGAGGGCTTAGCAATCAGCCCCAGCATTTT.

In its sample, this clone was seen many times. Other DNA sequences in this specimen translate into the identical CDR3. This chain uses TRBV5-1 with TRBJ2-5, with D possibly being TRBD1 (5 bases). The V gene lost 0 bases and the J gene lost 5 bases, with 17 bases spanning the gap. The CDR3 covers 16 residues. Germline CDR1 reads SGHRS; CDR2 reads YFSETQ. The CDR3 sequence: CASSLARVLGRETQYF. For the CDR3, the DNA is TGCGCCAGCAGCTTGGCCAGGGTGTTGGGGCGGGAGACCCAGTACTTC.

On this clone itself: This likely came from a read error, as a far larger clone is one base away. The same CDR3 also results from other DNA sequences found in this sample. J is TRBJ2-7 and V is TRBV4-3; the D gene is possibly TRBD2 (6 bases). V was pared by 3 bases and J by 7 bases, with 22 bases between. Per the germline V gene, CDR1 is LGHNA and CDR2 is YSLEER. The CDR3 runs 16 residues. The CDR3 DNA reads TGCGCCAGCAGCCAGGGATTATCGGGACTCCGGGCTGAGCAGTACTTC. It specifies CASSQGLSGLRAEQYF.

Concerning this clone: A far larger clone differs by one base, so this is likely a read error. The chain links TRBV27 to TRBJ2-7, with D possibly matching TRBD2 (6 bases). This CDR3 region has 16 residues. Germline lookup yields CDR1 MNHEY and CDR2 SMNVEV (reference sequence). The CDR3 spells CAGSLSAGLPAYEQYF. The CDR3 DNA sequence: TGTGCCGGCAGTTTATCCGCGGGACTTCCAGCCTACGAGCAGTACTTC.

As for this clone: This likely stems from a read error, as it lies one base from a far larger clone. V usage is TRBV7-9 and J usage is TRBJ1-1, with TRBD1 as a possible D gene (5 bases). V was clipped by 2 bases and J by 1 base, with 8 bases between them. The CDR3 spans 14 residues. CDR1 is SEHNR and CDR2 is FQNEAQ in the germline V gene (reference sequence). CDR3: CASSLTRANTEAFF. The CDR3 nucleotides read TGTGCCAGCAGCTTAACCAGGGCGAACACTGAAGCTTTCTTT.

Worth noting for this clone: A far larger clone is a single base away, which makes a read error likely. The V gene is TRBV5-8, the J gene TRBJ2-7, with 13 bases aligning to TRBD2. The CDR3 is 15 residues long. From germline, CDR1 is SGHTS and CDR2 YDEGEE. The chain's CDR3 is CVSSLGLAGVSEQYF. CDR3 nucleotides: TGTGTCAGCAGCCTCGGACTAGCGGGAGTGAGCGAGCAGTACTTC.

This chain joins TRBV6-5 and TRBJ2-6, with D unresolved. The CDR3 has 15 amino acids. The germline V and J ends were trimmed by 2 bases and 0 bases, with 5 bases remaining between them. Germline-derived CDR1 and CDR2 are MNHEY and SVGAGI. CDR3 loop: CASSYKGSGANVLTF. The CDR3 coding sequence is TGTGCCAGCAGTTACAAGGGCTCTGGGGCCAACGTCCTGACTTTC.

This clone was detected once. V gene TRBV7-3 combines with J gene TRBJ2-2; D is possibly TRBD1 (5 bases). This CDR3 is built from 16 residues. Per the germline V gene, CDR1 is SGHTA and CDR2 is FQGTGA. Trimming cost V 4 bases and J 0 bases, with 12 bases left between them. The CDR3 reads CASSSFQGSNTGELFF. Written as DNA, the CDR3 is TGTGCCAGCAGCTCCTTCCAGGGTTCGAACACCGGGGAGCTGTTTTTT.

This sequence joins TRBV30 and TRBJ1-3; maybe TRBD1 (5 bases). Germline V gene data show CDR1 as GTSNPN and CDR2 as SVGIG (reference sequence). V was pared by 0 bases and J by 8 bases, with 11 bases between. The CDR3 length is 13 residues. The CDR3, as DNA: TGTGCCTGGAGTGTAAAAGGGACGGACACCATATATTTT. Its protein is CAWSVKGTDTIYF.

The rearrangement links TRBV6-5 to TRBJ2-3; tentative D call: TRBD2 (5 bases). This CDR3 contains 14 residues. The germline V gene has CDR1 MNHEY and CDR2 SVGAGI. Trimming removed 5 bases at V and 5 bases at J, with 14 bases between. This chain's CDR3 is CASSEGPWRDTQYF. The CDR3 DNA is TGTGCCAGCAGTGAGGGCCCGTGGAGAGATACGCAGTATTTT.

A word on this clone: This likely came from a read error, as a far larger clone is one base away. Other DNA sequences within the sample encode an identical CDR3. The J gene is TRBJ2-3, the V gene TRBV6-4; 8 positions match TRBD2. Germline-derived CDR1 and CDR2 are MRHNA and SNTAGT. This CDR3 comprises 14 residues. CDR3 sequence reads: CASGAGGSTDTQYF. In nucleotides, the CDR3 is TGTGCTAGCGGGGCGGGAGGCTCCACAGATACGCAGTATTTT.

This clone was detected a few times. The chain employs TRBV18 and TRBJ2-1, with D uncertain. The V gene lost 0 bases and the J gene lost 7 bases, with 7 bases spanning the gap. The CDR3 contains 13 residues. Germline lookup yields CDR1 KGHSH and CDR2 LQKENI. CDR3 region: CASSPPLGNEQFF. DNA of the CDR3: TGTGCCAGCTCACCACCGCTCGGGAATGAGCAGTTCTTC. Variable domain in full (rest from reference TRBV18 and TRBJ2-1): NAGVMQNPRHLVRRRGQEARLRCSPMKGHSHVYWYRQLPEEGLKFMVYLQKENIIDESGMPKERFSAEFPKEGPSILRIQQVVRGDSAAYFCASSPPLGNEQFFGPGTRLTVL.

The genes are TRBV5-1 and TRBJ2-7; D remains unclear. Deletions cut 4 bases from V and 9 bases from J, with 17 bases between. Germline loops: CDR1 SGHRS, CDR2 YFSETQ. This CDR3 has 13 residues. This chain's CDR3 is CASSLRLSEWQYF. In DNA, the CDR3 is TGCGCCAGCAGCCTACGATTATCTGAGTGGCAGTACTTC.

This clone has just a few counts. The chain combines TRBV19 with TRBJ1-5; 9 bases fit TRBD1. This CDR3 comprises 16 residues. Germline trimming cut 4 bases from V and 6 bases from J; bases unmatched to any gene: 10. The germline V gene has CDR1 LNHDA and CDR2 SQIVND (reference sequence). DNA for the CDR3: TGTGCCAGTAGTACCCACCCGGGACAGGGCCGTCAGCCCCAGCATTTT. Translating it yields CASSTHPGQGRQPQHF.

With respect to this clone: A clone one base away is much larger, so this may be a read error. This sample also contains other DNA sequences that code for the same CDR3. V usage is TRBV6-6 and J usage is TRBJ2-5; no firm D call. The V and J ends lost 5 bases and 11 bases respectively, with 21 bases between them. CDR1 and CDR2 from the germline V gene are MNHNY and SVGAGI (reference sequence). This CDR3 has 14 residues. Written as DNA, the CDR3 is TGTGCCAGCAGTGTGGACGGAACCAAGAGAACACAGTACTTC. It is translated as CASSVDGTKRTQYF.